Listed below are T cell receptor beta chains from one sample, sequenced in a study of shared clonotypes between healthy human individuals. Repertoires were generated with immunoSEQ multiplex PCR, while TCRdb's copy carries only in-frame clones and drops some. This table has fewer than 800,000 clones, roughly nine tenths appearing once. Sequencing used naive CD8+ T cells sorted from blood. The source is a man in his thirties or forties in good health. CDR3s include the opening cysteine and the closing phenylalanine or tryptophan. The order of the fields is clone size, J gene, D gene, V gene, CDR3 protein, CDR3 DNA. D genes are given only for firm matches. Clone size is given for some rows only: seen once, a few or many times, or a class if the clone is expanded.

. TRBJ2-1 TRBD1 TRBV5-1 CASSPQAGQAYNEQFF TGCGCCAGCAGCCCCCAGGCTGGACAGGCCTACAATGAGCAGTTCTTC
. TRBJ2-1 . TRBV30 CAWSVEPGAYNEQFF TGTGCCTGGAGTGTAGAACCTGGTGCTTACAATGAGCAGTTCTTC
. TRBJ1-5 . TRBV9 CASSVGMGSNQPQHF TGTGCCAGCAGCGTTGGCATGGGGAGCAATCAGCCCCAGCATTTT
. TRBJ2-2 . TRBV18 CASSPLNTGELFF TGTGCCAGCTCACCACTAAACACCGGGGAGCTGTTTTTT
. TRBJ2-3 . TRBV11-2 CASSLGGGGKSTDTQYF TGTGCCAGCAGCTTAGGTGGAGGGGGTAAGAGCACAGATACGCAGTATTTT
once TRBJ2-7 TRBD2 TRBV15 CATSNLREGSYEQYF TGTGCCACCAGTAACCTACGGGAGGGCTCCTACGAGCAGTACTTC
. TRBJ2-7 . TRBV4-1 CASSPSQTAPYEQYF TGCGCCAGCAGCCCAAGTCAGACAGCCCCCTACGAGCAGTACTTC
. TRBJ1-1 . TRBV7-6 CASSSNVLQSAEAFF TGTGCCAGCAGTTCCAACGTCCTCCAGTCCGCTGAAGCTTTCTTT
. TRBJ2-7 . TRBV6-1 CARLSYEQYF TGTGCCAGACTATCCTACGAGCAGTACTTC
. TRBJ2-1 TRBD1 TRBV4-1 CASSQVPTGGDEQFF TGCGCCAGCAGCCAAGTCCCGACAGGGGGGGATGAGCAGTTCTTC
. TRBJ1-4 TRBD1 TRBV19 CASRETGDEKLFF TGTGCCAGTAGGGAAACAGGGGACGAAAAACTGTTTTTT
. TRBJ2-5 . TRBV29-1 CSVERETQYF TGCAGCGTTGAGCGAGAGACCCAGTACTTC
. TRBJ2-2 . TRBV11-2 CASSLDEELFF TGTGCCAGCAGCTTAGACGAGGAGCTGTTTTTT
. TRBJ1-2 TRBD1 TRBV29-1 CSVSPGTADYGYTF TGCAGCGTCTCCCCCGGGACAGCAGACTATGGCTACACCTTC
once TRBJ1-1 . TRBV7-8 CASSPLRAPGRNTEAFF TGTGCCAGCAGCCCCCTCCGGGCCCCCGGGAGGAACACTGAAGCTTTCTTT
. TRBJ2-7 . TRBV7-2 CASTYLVQGHEQYF TGTGCCAGCACCTATTTAGTACAGGGTCACGAGCAGTACTTC
. TRBJ2-1 . TRBV7-9 CASSLGGSEQFF TGTGCCAGCAGCTTAGGAGGATCTGAGCAGTTCTTC
. TRBJ1-2 TRBD1 TRBV6-5 CASSYYRGNYGYTF TGTGCCAGCAGTTACTACAGGGGAAACTATGGCTACACCTTC
. TRBJ2-7 TRBD1 TRBV2 CASSDLGTGRYEQYF TGTGCCAGCAGTGATCTTGGGACAGGGCGTTACGAGCAGTACTTC
. TRBJ2-1 . TRBV1 CTSSQVFLENSAYNEQFF TGCACCAGCAGCCAAGTGTTCCTAGAGAATTCCGCCTACAATGAGCAGTTCTTC
. TRBJ2-7 . TRBV5-8 CASSLMTGEQYF TGTGCCAGCAGCTTAATGACTGGCGAGCAGTACTTC
once TRBJ2-5 . TRBV5-1 CASSLDARETQYF TGCGCCAGCAGCTTGGATGCTCGAGAGACCCAGTACTTC
. TRBJ2-3 TRBD2 TRBV27 CASSSGEREDPDTQYF TGTGCCAGCAGTTCGGGGGAGCGGGAGGACCCCGATACGCAGTATTTT
. TRBJ2-2 . TRBV7-2 CASSLRTESGELFF TGTGCCAGCAGCCTCAGGACGGAATCCGGGGAGCTGTTTTTT
. TRBJ1-4 . TRBV6-5 CASRRTEANEKLFF TGTGCCAGCAGACGGACAGAAGCTAATGAAAAACTGTTTTTT
. TRBJ2-7 TRBD2 TRBV5-4 CASSSPGLAGGSYEQYF TGTGCCAGCAGCTCTCCGGGACTAGCGGGAGGGAGCTACGAGCAGTACTTC
. TRBJ1-5 . TRBV6-6 CASRKVGDPNQPQHF TGTGCCAGCAGAAAGGTCGGGGATCCTAATCAGCCCCAGCATTTT
. TRBJ2-7 . TRBV7-9 CAFRGGGEQYF TGTGCCTTCAGGGGGGGCGGTGAGCAGTACTTC
. TRBJ2-7 . TRBV20-1 CSARVDEQYF TGCAGTGCTAGAGTGGACGAGCAGTACTTC
. TRBJ2-7 . TRBV4-3 CASSHSRGTYEQYF TGCGCCAGCAGCCACAGCCGTGGGACCTACGAGCAGTACTTC
. TRBJ2-7 TRBD1 TRBV5-1 CASSSPGTGDYEQYF TGCGCCAGCAGCTCCCCCGGGACAGGAGATTACGAGCAGTACTTC
. TRBJ2-3 . TRBV28 CASSFGATSTDTQYF TGTGCCAGCAGTTTCGGGGCGACAAGCACAGATACGCAGTATTTT
. TRBJ1-1 . TRBV2 CASPQTQENTEAFF TGTGCCAGTCCACAAACACAAGAGAACACTGAAGCTTTCTTT
once TRBJ2-7 . TRBV29-1 CSVVRASSYEQYF TGCAGCGTTGTCCGGGCGTCCTCCTACGAGCAGTACTTC
. TRBJ2-2 TRBD1 TRBV28 CASSQTGVFANTGELFF TGTGCCAGCAGTCAGACAGGGGTCTTTGCGAACACCGGGGAGCTGTTTTTT
. TRBJ1-1 . TRBV28 CASSSPLRIGSMNTEAFF TGTGCCAGCAGTTCCCCCCTACGGATTGGTTCTATGAACACTGAAGCTTTCTTT
. TRBJ2-1 . TRBV29-1 CSQTGLRTNEQFF TGCAGCCAGACGGGACTCCGGACCAATGAGCAGTTCTTC
. TRBJ2-2 TRBD1 TRBV7-9 CASSAPGQITGELFF TGTGCCAGCAGCGCCCCGGGACAGATAACCGGGGAGCTGTTTTTT
. TRBJ2-2 TRBD2 TRBV7-9 CASSHRQGLAVIGELFF TGTGCCAGCAGTCACAGACAGGGACTAGCTGTTATCGGGGAGCTGTTTTTT
. TRBJ2-3 . TRBV7-3 CASSSTPLEGGTDTQYF TGTGCCAGCAGCTCCACCCCCCTTGAGGGGGGCACAGATACGCAGTATTTT
. TRBJ2-1 . TRBV14 CASSPESGQYNEQFF TGTGCCAGCAGCCCGGAAAGCGGGCAGTACAATGAGCAGTTCTTC
. TRBJ1-5 . TRBV28 CASSSTGSNQPQHF TGTGCCAGCAGTTCCACCGGCAGCAATCAGCCCCAGCATTTT
. TRBJ1-1 TRBD1 TRBV5-1 CASSLALGQGAARNTEAFF TGCGCCAGCAGCTTGGCCCTTGGACAGGGGGCTGCTCGGAACACTGAAGCTTTCTTT
. TRBJ1-5 . TRBV6-1 CASSEGLGRPQHF TGTGCCAGCAGTGAAGGACTCGGGAGGCCCCAGCATTTT
. TRBJ2-1 TRBD2 TRBV7-6 CASSSFITSGRGNEQFF TGTGCCAGCAGCTCCTTCATTACTAGCGGGAGAGGCAATGAGCAGTTCTTC